This TCR beta chain originates from a study of blood T cells in healthy people across ages. Germline V gene lookup returns CDR1 SQVTM and CDR2 ANQGSEA. Trimming shortened V by 6 bases and J by 2 bases, and 19 bases separated the two germline ends. This CDR3 spans 15 amino acids. It was with a sample-barcoded 5' primer and a J-beta primer mix that a second PCR of roughly 7 to 11 cycles was run. Per-sample output comprised a minimum of 2.5 million paired-end reads containing CDR3. TCRdb reanalysed the 5' RACE reads using MiXCR and keeps one entry per CDR3 protein. The table lists some 800,000 distinct CDR3 sequences, about 42% of them singletons, with about 21% in the top ten.

Specimen: blood. This chain joins TRBV29-1 and TRBJ1-2; tentative D call: TRBD1 (6 bases). The sequence derives from a man aged 55 to 70 in good health. The CDR3, as DNA: TGCAGCGTGGGGGCTGACGGAGCGAGAAACTATGGCTACACCTTC. It specifies CSVGADGARNYGYTF.